Following are 27 T cell receptor beta chains from one sample sequenced in a study of T cells expressing NK-cell markers. From its re-call of the 5' RACE reads, TCRdb lists each CDR3 protein once, without DNA. The sample data list about 390,000 distinct CDR3 sequences. Sequencing was carried out using blood T cells: a sorted CD56 or NKG2C T cell subset, CD4+ or CD8+ T cells, or bulk PBMC T cells (not recorded which). These receptors originate from a woman aged 50 to 60 in good health.

V is TRBV11-3 and J is TRBJ2-1; lacking DNA, the TRBD2 call made by TCRdb goes unchecked. From germline, CDR1 is SGHNT and CDR2 YENEEA. The CDR3 has 13 residues. The CDR3 protein is CASSSLAAEEQFF.

This chain joins TRBV12-3 or TRBV12-4 and TRBJ2-7. This CDR3 has 13 amino acids. CDR3 amino acids: CASSDGPPHEQYF.

V usage is TRBV28 and J usage is TRBJ2-5; TCRdb indicates TRBD2, and absent DNA this call remains unverified. Germline V gene lookup returns CDR1 MDHEN and CDR2 SYDVKM. This CDR3 has 15 amino acids. CDR3 region: CASSRLAGRGETQYF.

The chain has TRBV19 and TRBJ2-2; as DNA is missing, the TRBD1 call by TCRdb cannot be tested. CDR3 length equals 16 residues. Germline V gene sequence: CDR1 LNHDA, CDR2 SQIVND (reference sequence). CDR3 amino acids: CASSIMMRGSPDGLFF.

The V gene is TRBV11-2, the J gene TRBJ2-1. The CDR3 loop spans 12 amino acids. The germline V gene has CDR1 SGHAT and CDR2 FQNNGV. CDR3 protein: CASSLDRYEQFF.

The V call is TRBV20-1, the J call TRBJ2-3; the TCRdb D gene call, TRBD2, has no DNA to confirm it. This CDR3 region has 14 residues. In germline, CDR1 is DFQATT, CDR2 SNEGSKA (reference sequence). The CDR3 loop reads CSIPREGNTDTQYF.

CDR3 region: CASSHPSYAGSDTQYF. The chain uses TRBV4-1 and TRBJ2-3. The length of the CDR3 is 16 residues. Germline V gene data show CDR1 as MGHRA and CDR2 as YSYEKL.

The chain links TRBV12-3 or TRBV12-4 to TRBJ1-5; TCRdb reports TRBD1, a call that lacks DNA to check it against. There are 14 residues in the CDR3. The CDR3 is CASRLTGSNQPQHF.

The chain has TRBV27 and TRBJ1-6; TCRdb's D call, TRBD1, is unchecked because there is no DNA. Germline V gives CDR1 MNHEY, CDR2 SMNVEV (reference sequence). The CDR3 consists of 15 residues. CDR3 in amino acids: CASSLGGTGSSPLHF.

This sequence joins TRBV12-3 or TRBV12-4 and TRBJ2-1. There are 14 residues in the CDR3. CDR3: CASSLVGVANEQFF.

This chain joins TRBV3-1 and TRBJ1-1; TCRdb lists TRBD1, though no DNA is available to test this call. In germline, CDR1 is LGHDT, CDR2 YNNKEL (reference sequence). The CDR3 is made up of 13 amino acids. CDR3 amino acids: CASNGDRATEAFF.

The genes are TRBV27 and TRBJ2-3; TCRdb names TRBD1, which stays unverified in the absence of DNA. CDR1 is MNHEY and CDR2 is SMNVEV in the germline V gene (reference sequence). CDR3 length equals 14 residues. This CDR3 is CASGGEFSTDTQYF.

This rearrangement joins TRBV20-1 to TRBJ2-1; TCRdb reports TRBD2, a call that lacks DNA to check it against. The CDR3 totals 15 residues. In germline, CDR1 is DFQATT, CDR2 SNEGSKA (reference sequence). The CDR3 sequence is CSARDIAGGEDEQFF.

V and J are TRBV5-1 and TRBJ2-7. The CDR3 extends over 14 amino acids. CDR1 and CDR2 from the germline V gene are SGHRS and YFSETQ. The CDR3 reads CASSRWEGSYEQYF.

The V and J genes are TRBV25-1 and TRBJ2-5; the D call from TCRdb, TRBD1, cannot be confirmed without DNA. The CDR3 spans 15 residues. CDR1 and CDR2 from the germline V gene are MGHDK and SYGVNS. CDR3 amino acids: CASSELRAGGETQYF.

The chain joins TRBV12-3 or TRBV12-4 to TRBJ2-3; TCRdb calls TRBD2, which cannot be checked without DNA. There are 16 residues in the CDR3. CDR3 sequence reads: CASSTVATVGTDTQYF.

The chain employs TRBV6-5 and TRBJ2-5; TCRdb names TRBD2, which stays unverified in the absence of DNA. CDR3 length equals 15 residues. CDR1 is MNHEY, CDR2 SVGAGI, per germline. CDR3 sequence reads: CASSARTGRQETQYF.

The rearrangement joins TRBV9 to TRBJ2-3; without DNA, the TCRdb call of TRBD1 cannot be checked. The germline gives CDR1 SGDLS, CDR2 YYNGEE. The CDR3 is 15 amino acids. CDR3 amino acids: CASSVGRSSTDTQYF.

The chain links TRBV27 to TRBJ2-2; TCRdb gives TRBD2 as the D gene, but with no DNA this cannot be confirmed. CDR1 MNHEY and CDR2 SMNVEV come from the germline V gene (reference sequence). The CDR3 sequence is 16 residues long. CDR3 loop: CATRGLAGAWTGELFF.

The chain employs TRBV4-1 and TRBJ2-5. CDR1 is MGHRA, CDR2 YSYEKL, per germline. The CDR3 length is 14 residues. The CDR3 is CASSQEGTGETQYF.

This chain links TRBV27 with TRBJ2-1. This CDR3 is built from 14 residues. The germline CDR1 and CDR2 sequences are MNHEY and SMNVEV (reference sequence). The CDR3 loop is CASSLNSHYNEQFF.

V gene TRBV29-1 combines with J gene TRBJ2-7; TCRdb gives TRBD2 as the D gene, but with no DNA this cannot be confirmed. The CDR3 runs to 14 residues. Germline CDR1 reads SQVTM; CDR2 reads ANQGSEA. CDR3 loop: CSVSTSGSSYEQYF.

This chain joins TRBV11-2 and TRBJ2-5; TCRdb selects TRBD2, and the lack of DNA leaves this call unchecked. Per germline, CDR1 SGHAT and CDR2 FQNNGV. The CDR3 totals 14 residues. CDR3 in amino acids: CASSSGLAEETQYF.

The V and J genes are TRBV24-1 and TRBJ2-1; TCRdb returns TRBD2, unconfirmable since there is no DNA. This CDR3 region has 16 residues. The V gene's germline CDR1 is KGHDR and CDR2 SFDVKD. The CDR3 here is CATSDFLAGSYNEQFF.

The rearrangement uses TRBV15 and TRBJ2-3; TCRdb gives TRBD2 as the D gene, but with no DNA this cannot be confirmed. This CDR3 has 17 amino acids. From germline, CDR1 is LNHNV and CDR2 YYDKDF (reference sequence). The CDR3 loop reads CATSLMREGPLTDTQYF.

This chain's CDR3 is CASSRDRVRSYEQYF. The chain carries TRBV7-2 and TRBJ2-7; checking the TCRdb D call of TRBD1 is not possible without DNA. This CDR3 has 15 residues. Germline V lookup: CDR1 SGHTA, CDR2 FQGNSA. The complete variable domain, with remaining parts taken from reference TRBV7-2 and TRBJ2-7, reads GAGVSQSPSNKVTEKGKDVELRCDPISGHTALYWYRQSLGQGLEFLIYFQGNSAPDKSGLPSDRFSAERTGGSVSTLTIQRTQQEDSAVYLCASSRDRVRSYEQYFGPGTRLTVT.

The chain couples TRBV24-1 to TRBJ2-1; the D gene TCRdb calls, TRBD2, cannot be checked with no DNA. The CDR3 is 15 residues long. Per the germline V gene, CDR1 is KGHDR and CDR2 is SFDVKD. The CDR3: CATTPGTSGSYEQFF.